This entry is about one T cell receptor beta chain. The source of the sample is a study of CD8 T cells in Susac syndrome. As for the study in general: Patients with Susac syndrome who were sequenced included more than 5 with active disease and fewer than ten in remission. At the time of blood draw, patients with Susac syndrome were therapy-naive, receiving corticosteroids, or receiving intravenous immunoglobulin alone.

Random hexamers were used to reverse transcribe the RNA input (about 0.5 to 1 ug). TCRdb used MiXCR to reprocess the immunoSEQ multiplex PCR reads, holding one entry per CDR3 protein. This sample has about 160,000 distinct CDR3 sequences, with 90% to 97% found just once. The V end lost 9 bases, the J end lost 7 bases, and 15 bases lay between the germline ends. Germline V gene lookup returns CDR1 KGHDR and CDR2 SFDVKD. The CDR3 totals 13 residues. Each Susac syndrome patient had definite or probable disease by recently defined criteria. The chain is built from TRBV24-1 and TRBJ2-1; D unresolved. This receptor was taken from a human donor with Susac syndrome. Sample: CD4+ T cells from PBMCs. In nucleotides, the CDR3 is TGTGCCACCCGGAGCTCTCTCCTGAATGAGCAGTTCTTC. Translation gives CATRSSLLNEQFF.